This is a list of T cell receptor beta chains from one sample in a study of PD-L1 blockade in urothelial cancer. Sequencing was performed with immunoSEQ multiplex PCR; in TCRdb, only in-frame clones are kept and a portion is missing. The sample contains tens of thousands of clones, around nine tenths of which appear only once. The material was PBMCs, obtained around atezolizumab (anti-PD-L1) treatment. Receptors were obtained from a man aged 55 to 70 with urothelial cancer. CDR3s include the opening cysteine and the closing phenylalanine or tryptophan. Each record gives: D gene, V gene, J gene, CDR3 DNA, CDR3 protein. The D gene is left open where the match is weak.

.	TRBV7-9	TRBJ2-5	TGTGCCAGCAGCTCCTCCTCCCTAACAGAGACCCAGTACTTC	CASSSSSLTETQYF
.	TRBV7-9	TRBJ2-5	TGTGCCAGCAGCATAATGGTCTTAGAAGAGACCCAGTACTTC	CASSIMVLEETQYF
.	TRBV2	TRBJ2-1	TGTGCCAGCCGGGTAGCGGCTAACCTGATATACAATGAGCAGTTCTTC	CASRVAANLIYNEQFF
.	TRBV28	TRBJ2-7	TGTGCCAGCAGTACTGATCCTATAGCCTACGAGCAGTACTTC	CASSTDPIAYEQYF
.	TRBV7-3	TRBJ2-7	TGTGCCAGCAGCTTAGACAGGACGCGGGAGCAGTACTTC	CASSLDRTREQYF
TRBD1	TRBV6-6	TRBJ2-7	TGTGCCAGCAGTTACGACGGGGACAGGGCCTACGAGCAGTACTTC	CASSYDGDRAYEQYF
.	TRBV2	TRBJ1-1	TGTGCCAGCACCGAGACCCAGACTAAAGCTTTCTTT	CASTETQTKAFF
.	TRBV6-1	TRBJ2-7	TGTGCCAGCAGTGAAAACAACAGGATCTTTAAAGTCTACGAGCAGTACTTC	CASSENNRIFKVYEQYF
TRBD2	TRBV11-2	TRBJ2-5	TGTGCCAGCAGCCGAAGCGGGAGTGGACAGTACTTC	CASSRSGSGQYF
TRBD1	TRBV7-6	TRBJ2-1	TGTGCCAGCAGCTGGGGACAGACGAATGAGCAGTTCTTC	CASSWGQTNEQFF
TRBD1	TRBV6-1	TRBJ2-2	TGTGCCAGCAGGGTAGACAGGGGGCTTTCCGGGGAGCTGTTTTTT	CASRVDRGLSGELFF
TRBD1	TRBV29-1	TRBJ2-1	TGCAGCGTTGAATCGGACAGGCCTAATGAGCAGTTCTTC	CSVESDRPNEQFF
TRBD1	TRBV18	TRBJ1-2	TGTGCCAGCTCACCACGGGACAGAGACTATGGCTACACCTTC	CASSPRDRDYGYTF